This T cell receptor beta chain derives from a study of T-cell reconstitution after alpha-beta-depleted transplantation in children (dated by TCRdb to about 2016). Study-wide context: Using TCR repertoire profiling, the study followed T-cell immune reconstitution in a quantitative way in children after TCRalphabeta/CD19-depleted allogeneic hematopoietic cell transplantation. Broad study findings and their caveats: Hyperexpanded clone frequencies declined over subsequent months; after one year, T-cell counts and TCRbeta diversity were mostly attributed to newly produced T cells. The apparently early alphabetaT-cell count recovery about two months after transplant was reportedly dependent on only several hundred rapidly expanded clones derived from non-depleted graft cells. In some patients, the high TCRbeta diversity seen at day 60 was put down to recipient T cells and intrathymic progenitors that had survived conditioning.

In this sample, this clonotype turned up many times. Its binding antigen is unknown. Base qualities are not recorded, but no much larger clone differs from it by a single base. Here V drops 8 bases and J drops 8 bases, and the junction holds 8 bases not matched to any gene. Taken from the germline V gene (reference sequence), the CDR1 and CDR2 loops are SGHNT and YYREEE. The CDR3 contains 13 residues, cysteine and phenylalanine counted. The read is trimmed to its CDR3 DNA, 39 bases read in frame from base 1. The library was prepared using PCR. TCRdb records Illumina HiSeq 2500 as the sequencer. TCR library preparation used molecular barcoding, with unique molecular identifiers applied to normalize quantification of the TCRbeta repertoire. TCRdb passed the public sequencing reads through fastp at Q25 and MiXCR, retaining productive beta sequences. Rows matching on CDR3 protein sequence are summarized as one entry with the most common DNA and genes. The sample has 280,000 or so distinct CDR3 sequences on record, 11% of them singletons. 23% of the sample goes to the ten largest clones.

In light of the paper, this sample's treatment or condition label describes: allogeneic hematopoietic cell transplantation with graft depleted of TCRalphabeta T cells and CD19 B cells. Transplant recipients were children who received TCRalphabeta/CD19-depleted allogeneic hematopoietic cell grafts. Sequences were derived from peripheral blood, sampled 180 days after TCRalphabeta/CD19-depleted stem cell transplant. Recombination connected TRBV5-4 to TRBJ2-1; TRBD2 aligns with 9 central bases. This receptor was identified in a male patient aged 2 to 9 who had a stem cell transplant for chronic granulomatous disease, so the T cells may come from the graft donor. The CDR3 corresponds to CASSGTSPYEQFF. The DNA reads as follows: TGTGCCAGTTCCGGGACTAGCCCATATGAGCAGTTCTTC.